This TCR beta chain was found in a study of control samples from healthy donors and cancer patients. TCRdb's table, derived via immunoSEQ multiplex PCR, lists solely in-frame clones and lacks some. The repertoire includes 250,000 to 300,000 clones, almost 85% of them detected once, and 10% to 15% sits in the top ten. Germline lookup yields CDR1 ENHRY and CDR2 SYGVKD. Germline trimming cut 5 bases from V and 7 bases from J; bases unmatched to any gene: 9. The CDR3 consists of 15 residues. The rearrangement uses TRBV10-3 and TRBJ1-4, with 8 nucleotides matching TRBD1. Input material: PBMCs. The receptor's source is a woman aged 60-70 years with lung cancer. DNA for the CDR3: TGTGCCATCAGTCCAGGAGTAGGACAGGGTGAAAAACTGTTTTTT. Encoded protein: CAISPGVGQGEKLFF.